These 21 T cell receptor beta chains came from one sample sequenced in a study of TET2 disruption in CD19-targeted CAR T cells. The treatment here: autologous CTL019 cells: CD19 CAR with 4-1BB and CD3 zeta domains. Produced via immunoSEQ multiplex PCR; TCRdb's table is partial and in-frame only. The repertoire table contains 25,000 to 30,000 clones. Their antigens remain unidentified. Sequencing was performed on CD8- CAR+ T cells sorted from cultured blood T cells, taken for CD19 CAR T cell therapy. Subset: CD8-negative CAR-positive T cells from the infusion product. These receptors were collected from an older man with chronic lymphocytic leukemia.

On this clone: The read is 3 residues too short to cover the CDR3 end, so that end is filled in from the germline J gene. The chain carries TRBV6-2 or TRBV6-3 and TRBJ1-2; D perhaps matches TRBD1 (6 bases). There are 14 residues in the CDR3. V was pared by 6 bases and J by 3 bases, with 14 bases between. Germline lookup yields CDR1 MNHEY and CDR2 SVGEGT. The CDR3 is CASRSQGVDYGYTF. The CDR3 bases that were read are TGTGCCAGCAGATCACAGGGAGTCGACTATGGC.

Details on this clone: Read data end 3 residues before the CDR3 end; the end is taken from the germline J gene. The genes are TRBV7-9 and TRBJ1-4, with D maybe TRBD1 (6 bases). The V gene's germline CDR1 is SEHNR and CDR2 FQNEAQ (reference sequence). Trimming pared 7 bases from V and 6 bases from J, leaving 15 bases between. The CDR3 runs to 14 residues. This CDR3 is CASTRGGRDEKLFF. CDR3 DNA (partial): TGTGCCAGCACCAGAGGGGGTAGGGATGAAAAA.

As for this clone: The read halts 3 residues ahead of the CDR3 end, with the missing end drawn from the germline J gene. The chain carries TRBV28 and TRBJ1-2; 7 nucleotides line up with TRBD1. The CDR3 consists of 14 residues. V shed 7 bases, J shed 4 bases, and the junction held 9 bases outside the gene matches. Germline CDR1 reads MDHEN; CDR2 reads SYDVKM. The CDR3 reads CASNKRGQGYGYTF. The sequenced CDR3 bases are TGTGCCAGCAACAAGAGGGGGCAGGGCTATGGC.

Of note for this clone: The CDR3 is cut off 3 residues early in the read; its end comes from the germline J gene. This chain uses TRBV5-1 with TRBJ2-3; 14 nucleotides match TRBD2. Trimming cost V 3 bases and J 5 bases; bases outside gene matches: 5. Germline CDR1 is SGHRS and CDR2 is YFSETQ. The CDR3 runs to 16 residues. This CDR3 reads CASSYRTSGGIDTQYF. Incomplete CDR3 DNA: TGCGCCAGCAGCTATAGGACTAGCGGGGGGATAGATACG.

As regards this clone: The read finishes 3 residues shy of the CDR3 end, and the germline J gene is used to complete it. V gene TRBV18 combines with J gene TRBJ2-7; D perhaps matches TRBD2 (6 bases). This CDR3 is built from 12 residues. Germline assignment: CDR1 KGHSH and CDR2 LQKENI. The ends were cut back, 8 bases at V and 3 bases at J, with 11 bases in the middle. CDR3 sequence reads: CASAGQGYEQYF. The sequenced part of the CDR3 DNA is TGTGCCAGCGCGGGGCAAGGCTACGAG.

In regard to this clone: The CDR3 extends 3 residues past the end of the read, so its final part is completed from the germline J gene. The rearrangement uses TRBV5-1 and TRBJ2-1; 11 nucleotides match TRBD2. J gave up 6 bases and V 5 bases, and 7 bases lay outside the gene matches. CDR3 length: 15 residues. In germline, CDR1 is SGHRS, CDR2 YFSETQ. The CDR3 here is CASSPGTSGTNEQFF. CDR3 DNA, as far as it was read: TGCGCCAGCAGTCCCGGGACTAGCGGCACCAATGAG.

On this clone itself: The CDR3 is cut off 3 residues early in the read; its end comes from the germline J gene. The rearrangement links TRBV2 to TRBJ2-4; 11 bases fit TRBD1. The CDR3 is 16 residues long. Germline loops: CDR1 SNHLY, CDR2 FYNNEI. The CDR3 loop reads CASSTTGTGGSGAQYF. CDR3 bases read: TGTGCCAGCAGTACTACCGGGACAGGGGGGTCGGGAGCT.

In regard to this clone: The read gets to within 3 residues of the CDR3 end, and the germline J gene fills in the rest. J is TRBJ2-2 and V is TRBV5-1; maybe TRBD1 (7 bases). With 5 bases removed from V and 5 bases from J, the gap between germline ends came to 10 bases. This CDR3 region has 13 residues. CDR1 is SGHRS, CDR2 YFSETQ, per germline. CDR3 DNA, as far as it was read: TGCGCCAGCAGTCAGGGGGGAACCGGGGAG. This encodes CASSQGGTGE. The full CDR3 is CASSQGGTGELFF. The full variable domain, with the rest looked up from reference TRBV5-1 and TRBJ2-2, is KAGVTQTPRYLIKTRGQQVTLSCSPISGHRSVSWYQQTPGQGLQFLFEYFSETQRNKGNFPGRFSGRQFSNSRSEMNVSTLELGDSALYLCASSQGGTGELFFGEGSRLTVL.

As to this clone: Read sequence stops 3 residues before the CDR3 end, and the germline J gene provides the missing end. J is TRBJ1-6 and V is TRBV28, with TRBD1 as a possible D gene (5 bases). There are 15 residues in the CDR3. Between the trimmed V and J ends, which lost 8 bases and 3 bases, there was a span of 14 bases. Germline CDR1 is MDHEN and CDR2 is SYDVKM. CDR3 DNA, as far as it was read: TGTGCCAGCCTTTCCCCGGGGGGCTATAATTCACCC. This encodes CASLSPGGYNSP. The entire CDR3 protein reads CASLSPGGYNSPLHF.

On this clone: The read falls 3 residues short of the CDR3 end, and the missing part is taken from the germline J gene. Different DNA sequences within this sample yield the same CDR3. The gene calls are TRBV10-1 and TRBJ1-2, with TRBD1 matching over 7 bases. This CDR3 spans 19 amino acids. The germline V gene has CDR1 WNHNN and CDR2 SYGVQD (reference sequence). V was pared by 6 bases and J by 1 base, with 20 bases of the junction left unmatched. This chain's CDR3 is CASSRLPYGGPGGNYGYTF. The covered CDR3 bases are TGCGCCAGCAGCCGACTACCTTATGGGGGTCCAGGGGGTAACTATGGC.

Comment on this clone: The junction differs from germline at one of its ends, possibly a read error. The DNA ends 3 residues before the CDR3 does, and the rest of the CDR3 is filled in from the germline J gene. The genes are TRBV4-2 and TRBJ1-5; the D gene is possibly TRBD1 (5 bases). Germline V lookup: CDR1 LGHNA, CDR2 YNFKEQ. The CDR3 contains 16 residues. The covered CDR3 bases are TGCGCCAGCAGCCAGGAAGGGGTTTCGGGCAATCAGCCC. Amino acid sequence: CASSQEGVSGNQP. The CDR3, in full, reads CASSQEGVSGNQPQHF.

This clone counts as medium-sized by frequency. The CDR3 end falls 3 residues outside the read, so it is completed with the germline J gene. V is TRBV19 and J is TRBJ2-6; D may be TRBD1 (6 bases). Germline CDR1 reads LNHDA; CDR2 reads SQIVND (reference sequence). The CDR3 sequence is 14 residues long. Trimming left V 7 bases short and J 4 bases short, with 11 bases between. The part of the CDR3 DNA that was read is TGTGCCAGTAACGACCAGGGGGGGGCCAACGTC. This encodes CASNDQGGANV. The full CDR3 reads CASNDQGGANVLTF.

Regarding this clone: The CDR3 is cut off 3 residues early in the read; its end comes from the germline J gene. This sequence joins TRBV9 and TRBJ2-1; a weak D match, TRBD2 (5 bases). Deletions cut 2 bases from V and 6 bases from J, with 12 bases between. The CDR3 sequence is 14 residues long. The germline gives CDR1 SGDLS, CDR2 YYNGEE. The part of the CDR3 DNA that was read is TGTGCCAGCAGCGTGAGGACTCAATCCAATGAG. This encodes CASSVRTQSNE. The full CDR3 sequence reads CASSVRTQSNEQFF. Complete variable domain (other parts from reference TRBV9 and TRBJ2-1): DSGVTQTPKHLITATGQRVTLRCSPRSGDLSVYWYQQSLDQGLQFLIQYYNGEERAKGNILERFSAQQFPDLHSELNLSSLELGDSALYFCASSVRTQSNEQFFGPGTRLTVL.

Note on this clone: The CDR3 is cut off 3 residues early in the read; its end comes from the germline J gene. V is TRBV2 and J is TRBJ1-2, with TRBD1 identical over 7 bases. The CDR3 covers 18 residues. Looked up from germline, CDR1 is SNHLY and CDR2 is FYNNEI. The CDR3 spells CASSDRGLGGRTSYDYTF. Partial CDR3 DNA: TGTGCCAGCAGTGACCGGGGACTAGGGGGCCGTACTTCCTACGAC.

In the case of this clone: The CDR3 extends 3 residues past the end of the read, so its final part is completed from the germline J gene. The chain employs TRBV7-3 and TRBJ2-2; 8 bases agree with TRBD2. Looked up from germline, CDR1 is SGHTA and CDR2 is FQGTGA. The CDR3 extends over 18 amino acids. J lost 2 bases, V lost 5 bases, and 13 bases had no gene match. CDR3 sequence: CASSPPSAGGGNTGELFF. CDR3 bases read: TGTGCCAGCAGCCCCCCGAGTGCGGGGGGTGGAAACACCGGGGAG.

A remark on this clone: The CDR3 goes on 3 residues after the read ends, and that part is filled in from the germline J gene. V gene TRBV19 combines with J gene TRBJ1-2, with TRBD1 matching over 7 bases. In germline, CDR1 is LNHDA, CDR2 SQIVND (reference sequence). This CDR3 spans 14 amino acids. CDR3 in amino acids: CASTPQGRDNDYTF. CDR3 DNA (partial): TGTGCCAGTACCCCACAGGGGCGCGACAATGAC.

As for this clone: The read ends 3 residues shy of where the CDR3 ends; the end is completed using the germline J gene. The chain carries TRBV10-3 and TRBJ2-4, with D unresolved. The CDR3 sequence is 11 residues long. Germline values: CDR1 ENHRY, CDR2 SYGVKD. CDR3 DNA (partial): TGTGCCATCAGTGACCCCTATGGT. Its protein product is CAISDPYG. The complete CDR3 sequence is CAISDPYGQYF.

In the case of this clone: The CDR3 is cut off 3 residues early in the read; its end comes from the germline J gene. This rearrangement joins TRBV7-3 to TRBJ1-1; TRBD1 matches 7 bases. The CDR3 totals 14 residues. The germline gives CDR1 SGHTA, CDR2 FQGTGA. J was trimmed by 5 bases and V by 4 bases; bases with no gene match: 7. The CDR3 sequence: CASSSLGGRTEAFF. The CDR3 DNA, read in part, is TGTGCCAGCAGCTCACTAGGGGGCAGGACTGAA.

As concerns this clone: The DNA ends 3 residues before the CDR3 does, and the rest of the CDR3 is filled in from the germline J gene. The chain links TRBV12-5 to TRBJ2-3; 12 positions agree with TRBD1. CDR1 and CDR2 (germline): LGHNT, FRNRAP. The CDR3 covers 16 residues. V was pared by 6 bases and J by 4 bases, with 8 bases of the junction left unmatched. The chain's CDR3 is CASGPGTGGRADTQYF. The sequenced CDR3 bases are TGTGCTAGTGGACCCGGGACAGGGGGCAGAGCAGATACG.

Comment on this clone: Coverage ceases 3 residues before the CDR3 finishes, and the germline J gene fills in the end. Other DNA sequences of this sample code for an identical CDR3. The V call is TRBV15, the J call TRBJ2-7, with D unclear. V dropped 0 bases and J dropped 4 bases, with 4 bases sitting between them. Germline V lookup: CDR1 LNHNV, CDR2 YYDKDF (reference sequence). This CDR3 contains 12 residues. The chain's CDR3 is CATSRDRYEQYF. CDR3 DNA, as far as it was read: TGTGCCACCAGCAGAGATCGGTACGAG.

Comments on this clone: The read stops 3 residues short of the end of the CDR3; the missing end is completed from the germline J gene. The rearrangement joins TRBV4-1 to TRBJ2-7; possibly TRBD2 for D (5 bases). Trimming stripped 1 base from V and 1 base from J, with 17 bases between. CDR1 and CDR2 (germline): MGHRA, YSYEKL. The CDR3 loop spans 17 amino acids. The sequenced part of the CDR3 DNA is TGCGCCAGCAGCCAAGGGAGGCCCGCAAACAGATCCTACGAG. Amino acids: CASSQGRPANRSYE. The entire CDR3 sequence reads CASSQGRPANRSYEQYF.